One and the same sample provided the 15 T cell receptor beta chains below, sequenced in a study of T-cell memory formation after mild COVID-19. TCRdb passed the 5' RACE reads through MiXCR, listing each CDR3 protein once. The profile shows approximately 60,000 distinct CDR3 sequences, approximately 9.5% of them singletons. Source material: PBMCs or a T cell subset sorted from them (not recorded which). The receptors stem from a man aged 18 to 30 who had mild COVID-19 (a few samples of this study predate the infection). Cell type and time point are not known.

This CDR3 is CSPYEQYV. The CDR3 DNA reads as TGCTCCCCCTACGAGCAGTACGTC. The chain employs TRBV14 and TRBJ2-7; D not resolved. Germline assignment: CDR1 SGHDN and CDR2 FVKESK. The length of the CDR3 is 8 residues.

This clonotype has ten or more counts. The chain is built from TRBV19 and TRBJ1-5; D is undetermined. CDR1 is LNHDA and CDR2 is SQIVND in the germline V gene (reference sequence). The length of the CDR3 is 13 residues. Trimming left V 3 bases short and J 3 bases short, with 6 bases between. The CDR3 bases are TGTGCCAGTAGTATCGGAAACAATCAGCCCCAGCATTTT. Translating it yields CASSIGNNQPQHF.

This clonotype was counted between two and nine times. The V and J genes are TRBV18 and TRBJ1-6; D is possibly TRBD1 (5 bases). From germline, CDR1 is KGHSH and CDR2 LQKENI. This CDR3 contains 18 residues. V was clipped by 2 bases and J by 2 bases, with 16 bases between them. The CDR3, as DNA: TGTGCCAGCTCACCAGTCCCTCAAGGGACCACCTATAATTCACCCCTCCACTTT. It codes for CASSPVPQGTTYNSPLHF.

This clonotype has a handful of counts. The chain joins TRBV5-5 to TRBJ1-3; no reliable D call. V lost 3 bases and J 1 base, leaving 14 bases between the germline ends. Germline lookup yields CDR1 SGHKS and CDR2 YYEKEE (reference sequence). The CDR3 consists of 16 residues. The CDR3 region is CASSSLVGESGNTIYF. In DNA form, the CDR3 reads TGTGCCAGCAGCTCTTTGGTTGGGGAGTCTGGAAACACCATATATTTT.

The sample holds a few counts of this clonotype. The chain combines TRBV6-5 with TRBJ2-3, with no clear D. Germline CDR1 is MNHEY and CDR2 is SVGAGI. The length of the CDR3 is 18 residues. Trimming pared 2 bases from V and 4 bases from J, leaving 22 bases between. The CDR3 protein is CASSYGDLGAAWPDTQYF. CDR3 DNA: TGTGCCAGCAGTTACGGAGACTTGGGCGCTGCTTGGCCAGATACGCAGTATTTT.

This chain uses TRBV4-1 with TRBJ2-3; TRBD2 matches 8 bases. The CDR3 covers 15 residues. CDR1 and CDR2 (germline): MGHRA, YSYEKL. Trimming at V came to 2 bases and at J to 2 bases, leaving 3 bases not matched to a gene. This CDR3 is CASSQQRGFTDTQYF. The CDR3 bases are TGCGCCAGCAGCCAACAGCGGGGGTTCACAGATACGCAGTATTTT.

This clonotype was counted ten times or more. The chain carries TRBV6-2 or TRBV6-3 and TRBJ2-2, with D maybe TRBD2 (5 bases). Trimming shortened V by 2 bases and J by 1 base, and 5 bases separated the two germline ends. CDR1 MNHEY and CDR2 SVGEGT come from the germline V gene. The CDR3 runs 14 residues. The CDR3, as DNA: TGTGCCAGCAGTTACGGGAGGAACACCGGGGAGCTGTTTTTT. It specifies CASSYGRNTGELFF.

This clonotype was observed at least ten times. The chain combines TRBV7-3 with TRBJ2-2; TRBD2 aligns across 11 bases. V gave up 5 bases and J gave up 1 base; unmatched junction bases: 12. Germline-derived CDR1 and CDR2 are SGHTA and FQGTGA. CDR3 length equals 19 residues. The CDR3 sequence: CASSPYYLAGGMNTGELFF. The DNA of the CDR3 is TGTGCCAGCAGCCCCTACTATTTAGCGGGGGGGATGAACACCGGGGAGCTGTTTTTT. Full variable domain (missing parts from reference TRBV7-3 and TRBJ2-2): GAGVSQTPSNKVTEKGKYVELRCDPISGHTALYWYRQSLGQGPEFLIYFQGTGAADDSGLPNDRFFAVRPEGSVSTLKIQRTERGDSAVYLCASSPYYLAGGMNTGELFFGEGSRLTVL.

This clonotype was detected ten times or more. The V gene is TRBV29-1, the J gene TRBJ2-7; possibly TRBD2 for D (6 bases). Germline CDR1 and CDR2: SQVTM and ANQGSEA. Deletions cut 3 bases from V and 4 bases from J, with 13 bases between. The CDR3 sequence is 13 residues long. The CDR3 loop is CSVETGEVYEQYF. The CDR3 DNA is TGCAGCGTTGAGACCGGGGAGGTTTACGAGCAGTACTTC.

This clonotype appeared many times. V usage is TRBV9 and J usage is TRBJ2-1; D perhaps matches TRBD2 (7 bases). The CDR3 length is 16 residues. CDR1 is SGDLS and CDR2 is YYNGEE in the germline V gene. V was pared by 0 bases and J by 6 bases, with 16 bases between. This CDR3 is CASSVDAGALPNEQFF. CDR3 DNA sequence: TGTGCCAGCAGCGTAGATGCGGGGGCTCTCCCCAATGAGCAGTTCTTC.

This clonotype has a count of ten or more. This chain connects TRBV29-1 to TRBJ2-3; D not certain. The length of the CDR3 is 11 residues. Germline values: CDR1 SQVTM, CDR2 ANQGSEA. Trimming left V 3 bases short and J 4 bases short, with 5 bases between. The DNA of the CDR3 is TGCAGCGTTGATATGTCAGATACGCAGTATTTT. The encoded protein is CSVDMSDTQYF.

This clonotype has more than one count but fewer than ten. The CDR3 reads CSAGQGLTGELFF. Written as DNA, the CDR3 is TGCAGCGCTGGACAGGGTCTGACCGGGGAGCTGTTTTTT. The J gene is TRBJ2-2, the V gene TRBV29-1, with 8 bases aligning to TRBD1. Germline V gene lookup returns CDR1 SQVTM and CDR2 ANQGSEA. CDR3 size: 13 residues. V lost 7 bases to trimming and J lost 5 bases; unmatched junction nucleotides: 6.

V is TRBV7-2 and J is TRBJ2-3; 10 nucleotides align to TRBD2. The V gene end was trimmed by 5 bases and the J gene end by 4 bases; junction bases not matched to a gene: 3. This CDR3 spans 14 amino acids. Germline V gene data show CDR1 as SGHTA and CDR2 as FQGNSA. The CDR3 sequence is CASSPSGGPDTQYF. The DNA of the CDR3 is TGTGCCAGCAGCCCTAGCGGGGGCCCAGATACGCAGTATTTT.

The chain is built from TRBV12-3 or TRBV12-4 and TRBJ1-5; TRBD1 is a possible D gene (6 bases). Trimming took 5 bases from V and 0 from J, leaving 14 bases between them. The CDR3 has 16 residues. CDR3: CASSPPTGYSNQPQHF. The CDR3 bases are TGTGCCAGCAGTCCTCCGACAGGTTATAGCAATCAGCCCCAGCATTTT.

The chain recombines TRBV20-1 with TRBJ1-1; D remains ambiguous. The V end lost 0 bases, the J end lost 10 bases, and 9 bases lay between the germline ends. Germline CDR1 is DFQATT and CDR2 is SNEGSKA (reference sequence). The CDR3 is made up of 11 amino acids. The CDR3, as DNA: TGCAGTGCTAGAGATTCATTAGGAGCTTTCTTT. This codes for CSARDSLGAFF.